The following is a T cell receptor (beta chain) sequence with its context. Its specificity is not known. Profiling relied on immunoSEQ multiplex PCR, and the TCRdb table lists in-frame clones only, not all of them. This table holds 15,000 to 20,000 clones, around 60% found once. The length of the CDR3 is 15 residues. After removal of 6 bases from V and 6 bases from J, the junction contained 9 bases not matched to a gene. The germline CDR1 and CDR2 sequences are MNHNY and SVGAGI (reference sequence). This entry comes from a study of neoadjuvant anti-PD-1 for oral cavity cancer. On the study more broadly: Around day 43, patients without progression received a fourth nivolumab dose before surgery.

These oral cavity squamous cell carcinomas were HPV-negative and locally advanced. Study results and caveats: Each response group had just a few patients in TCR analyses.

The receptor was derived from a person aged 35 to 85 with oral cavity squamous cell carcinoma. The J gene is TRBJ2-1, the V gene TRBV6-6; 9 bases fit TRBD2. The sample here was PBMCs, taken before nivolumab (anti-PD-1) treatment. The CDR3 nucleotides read TGTGCCAGCAGGGTAGCGGGGGCTGACTCCAATGAGCAGTTCTTC. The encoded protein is CASRVAGADSNEQFF.